Below, 3 T cell receptor beta chains from the same sample are listed, as sequenced in a study of blood T cell repertoires in COVID-19. Measured with immunoSEQ multiplex PCR; TCRdb has only the in-frame clones, and not every one. This table has about 440,000 clones, about 91% appearing once. The sequenced material came from peripheral blood. All receptors derive from a woman aged 45 to 65 with COVID-19, enrolled during active disease.

The rearrangement links TRBV5-8 to TRBJ1-4; D call uncertain. Germline CDR1 SGHTS, CDR2 YDEGEE. The CDR3 has 15 amino acids. V lost 5 bases, J lost 6 bases, and 17 bases lay in between. CDR3 in amino acids: CASRGLEGGDEKLFF. In nucleotides, the CDR3 is TGTGCCAGCAGGGGTTTAGAGGGAGGCGATGAAAAACTGTTTTTT.

The chain joins TRBV18 to TRBJ1-1, with D perhaps matching TRBD1 (6 bases). The CDR3 covers 15 residues. V lost 3 bases and J lost 4, with 15 bases in between. The germline V gene encodes CDR1 KGHSH and CDR2 LQKENI. CDR3 in amino acids: CASSPTTTGFTEAFF. CDR3 nucleotide sequence: TGTGCCAGCTCACCTACGACCACAGGGTTCACTGAAGCTTTCTTT. The full variable domain, its missing parts supplied by reference TRBV18 and TRBJ1-1, is NAGVMQNPRHLVRRRGQEARLRCSPMKGHSHVYWYRQLPEEGLKFMVYLQKENIIDESGMPKERFSAEFPKEGPSILRIQQVVRGDSAAYFCASSPTTTGFTEAFFGQGTRLTVV.

The rearrangement uses TRBV5-1 and TRBJ1-4; D remains unclear. V was trimmed by 3 bases and J by 8 bases, leaving 20 bases between them. CDR3 length: 16 residues. Per the germline V gene, CDR1 is SGHRS and CDR2 is YFSETQ. The CDR3 DNA follows: TGCGCCAGCAGCTCCCATGCACGGGGAGGAGTAGAAAAACTGTTTTTT. Translation: CASSSHARGGVEKLFF.